These 30 T cell receptor beta chains were all obtained from the same sample, sequenced in a study of T cell changes during pregnancy in multiple sclerosis. Some clones are missing from TCRdb's copy, which holds only in-frame ones; the method was immunoSEQ multiplex PCR. This sample has approximately 92,000 clones; roughly 92% occur once, and the top ten carry about 0.95%. The material sequenced was peripheral blood, taken after pregnancy. Receptor source: a female donor with multiple sclerosis, enrolled in a pregnancy study.

The V and J genes are TRBV6-5 and TRBJ2-1; TRBD2 matches at 9 bases. With 7 bases clipped from V and 2 bases from J, the junction kept 6 bases outside the gene matches. Germline V CDR1 and CDR2: MNHEY, SVGAGI. The CDR3 totals 15 residues. This CDR3 is CASTEGLAPYNEQFF. CDR3 in DNA: TGTGCCAGCACCGAAGGACTAGCGCCCTACAATGAGCAGTTCTTC.

The genes are TRBV19 and TRBJ2-1; D is undetermined. V dropped 5 bases and J dropped 8 bases, with 19 bases sitting between them. The CDR3 length is 15 residues. The germline V gene has CDR1 LNHDA and CDR2 SQIVND (reference sequence). The DNA of the CDR3 is TGTGCCAGTAGTTGGATCGGCCAGGCTTTCGATGAGCAGTTCTTC. This gives the protein CASSWIGQAFDEQFF.

This clone was counted once. The gene calls are TRBV5-1 and TRBJ2-5; no clear D. TRBJ2-7 matches the DNA end more closely, so the J call is doubtful. From germline, CDR1 is SGHRS and CDR2 YFSETQ. The CDR3 covers 11 residues. As DNA, the CDR3 is TGCGCCAGCAGCTTGGATTACGAGCAGTACTTC. Encoded protein: CASSLDYEQYF.

J is TRBJ1-1 and V is TRBV7-7; tentative D call: TRBD1 (6 bases). The CDR3 length is 13 residues. With 4 bases removed from V and 2 bases from J, the gap between germline ends came to 8 bases. The germline V gene encodes CDR1 SSHAT and CDR2 FNYEAQ (reference sequence). CDR3 residues: CASSWDTNTEAFF. CDR3 nucleotide sequence: TGTGCCAGCAGCTGGGACACTAACACTGAAGCTTTCTTT.

The V gene is TRBV5-8, the J gene TRBJ1-1, with D maybe TRBD1 (6 bases). Trimming cost V 2 bases and J 4 bases, with 12 bases left between them. Germline assignment: CDR1 SGHTS and CDR2 YDEGEE. This CDR3 is 14 amino acids long. The CDR3 sequence is CASSLQGRGTEAFF. The CDR3, as DNA: TGTGCCAGCAGCTTACAGGGAAGAGGCACTGAAGCTTTCTTT.

The chain combines TRBV6-6 with TRBJ2-1; TRBD1 agrees at 9 bases. Germline V CDR1 and CDR2: MNHNY, SVGAGI (reference sequence). This CDR3 spans 15 amino acids. With V trimmed by 5 bases and J by 5 bases, 7 bases remained unmatched. Here the CDR3 reads CASSPGTGMDNEQFF. The CDR3, as DNA: TGTGCCAGCAGTCCCGGGACAGGGATGGACAATGAGCAGTTCTTC.

V is TRBV12-5 and J is TRBJ2-1, with TRBD1 matching 7 bases. Germline V lookup: CDR1 LGHNT, CDR2 FRNRAP. Unmatched junction bases numbered 7, after V lost 0 bases and J lost 14 bases. This CDR3 has 13 amino acids. This chain's CDR3 is CASGLVGQGVKFF. The CDR3 bases are TGTGCTAGTGGTTTGGTGGGGCAGGGGGTAAAGTTCTTC.

The chain employs TRBV30 and TRBJ1-5; the D gene is possibly TRBD1 (5 bases). CDR1 and CDR2 from the germline V gene are GTSNPN and SVGIG (reference sequence). This CDR3 region has 19 residues. Trimming took off 3 bases at V and 0 bases at J, with 24 bases between the two ends. CDR3 region: CAWRTPGLSDPSSNQPQHF. CDR3 in DNA: TGTGCCTGGAGGACACCGGGACTTTCCGACCCCTCTAGCAATCAGCCCCAGCATTTT.

The V and J genes are TRBV6-1 and TRBJ2-1; D is perhaps TRBD1 (5 bases). CDR1 is MNHNS and CDR2 is SASEGT in the germline V gene. CDR3 length equals 15 residues. V was shortened by 6 bases and J by 2 bases, with 14 bases between the two germline ends. The CDR3 bases are TGTGCCAGCAGGCGTCCGGTGACAGCCTACAATGAGCAGTTCTTC. It encodes CASRRPVTAYNEQFF.

J is TRBJ2-2 and V is TRBV11-2, with D hard to call. CDR1 SGHAT and CDR2 FQNNGV come from the germline V gene. The V end was cut by 3 bases, the J end by 5 bases, with 7 bases between. This CDR3 is built from 13 residues. The CDR3 here is CASSFSQTGELFF. The CDR3 DNA follows: TGTGCCAGCAGCTTTTCTCAGACCGGGGAGCTGTTTTTT.

This chain connects TRBV7-2 to TRBJ1-5; D gene ambiguous. CDR1 is SGHTA and CDR2 is FQGNSA in the germline V gene. The length of the CDR3 is 18 residues. Trimming cost V 1 base and J 0 bases, with 16 bases left between them. The CDR3 is CASSLVERVRYSNQPQHF. The CDR3 bases are TGTGCCAGCAGCTTAGTGGAGAGGGTCCGGTATAGCAATCAGCCCCAGCATTTT.

There are a few counts of this clone. The V call is TRBV29-1, the J call TRBJ1-2; 9 bases are a match to TRBD1. The J segment lost 5 bases and the V segment lost 5 bases, leaving 15 bases of the junction unmatched. The CDR3 is 16 residues long. Germline-derived CDR1 and CDR2 are SQVTM and ANQGSEA. The CDR3 DNA reads as TGCAGCGTTCCGACAGGGGGAGGCAGCGAATCTTATGGCTACACCTTC. This encodes CSVPTGGGSESYGYTF.

The chain carries TRBV6-5 and TRBJ1-2; possibly TRBD1 for D (6 bases). The CDR3 contains 14 residues. Trimming shortened V by 7 bases and J by 7 bases, and 19 bases separated the two germline ends. CDR1 and CDR2 (germline): MNHEY, SVGAGI. The CDR3 loop is CASMSSGELGGYTF. The CDR3 DNA sequence: TGTGCCAGCATGTCGTCAGGGGAACTTGGTGGCTACACCTTC.

CDR3 residues: CAGQRQGVGTDTQYF. CDR3 bases: TGTGCCGGACAGCGACAGGGGGTAGGCACAGATACGCAGTATTTT. The chain has TRBV2 and TRBJ2-3; 9 nucleotides line up with TRBD1. The junction had 10 bases not matched to a gene; V was cut back by 11 bases and J by 1 base. Germline-derived CDR1 and CDR2 are SNHLY and FYNNEI. The CDR3 loop spans 15 amino acids.

This chain links TRBV5-1 with TRBJ1-3; D is unresolved. The V and J ends lost 4 bases and 4 bases respectively, with 6 bases between them. CDR1 SGHRS and CDR2 YFSETQ come from the germline V gene. The CDR3 covers 12 residues. The CDR3: CASSEEGNTIYF. The CDR3 DNA reads as TGCGCCAGCAGCGAGGAAGGAAACACCATATATTTT.

CDR3 residues: CASSLSAAGSYEQYF. The CDR3 DNA follows: TGTGCCAGCAGTTTATCGGCGGCCGGCTCCTACGAGCAGTACTTC. The rearrangement uses TRBV27 and TRBJ2-7; D uncertain. Germline CDR1 reads MNHEY; CDR2 reads SMNVEV (reference sequence). Trimming took off 0 bases at V and 0 bases at J, with 9 bases between the two ends. The CDR3 loop spans 15 amino acids.

The chain recombines TRBV30 with TRBJ1-1, with D maybe TRBD1 (5 bases). The CDR3 covers 11 residues. Per the germline V gene, CDR1 is GTSNPN and CDR2 is SVGIG (reference sequence). The V and J ends lost 2 bases and 8 bases respectively, with 9 bases between them. The CDR3 sequence is CAWSLGGEAFF. Here the CDR3 DNA reads TGTGCCTGGAGTTTGGGGGGGGAAGCTTTCTTT.

The chain employs TRBV27 and TRBJ2-5, with D perhaps matching TRBD2 (6 bases). The CDR3 runs to 16 residues. The germline V and J ends were trimmed by 1 base and 4 bases, with 16 bases remaining between them. Germline values: CDR1 MNHEY, CDR2 SMNVEV (reference sequence). The CDR3 protein is CASSLYPWRGRETQYF. DNA of the CDR3: TGTGCCAGCAGTTTATACCCTTGGAGGGGTCGAGAGACCCAGTACTTC.

This chain joins TRBV30 and TRBJ2-1; TRBD1 matches at 8 bases. Germline V CDR1 and CDR2: GTSNPN, SVGIG (reference sequence). CDR3 length equals 13 residues. V lost 1 base and J lost 9; bases outside the gene matches: 5. This CDR3 is CAWSGGTGGEQFF. The CDR3 nucleotides are TGTGCCTGGAGTGGGGGGACAGGAGGTGAGCAGTTCTTC.

The gene calls are TRBV27 and TRBJ2-7; 7 bases agree with TRBD2. The CDR3 extends over 15 amino acids. Germline CDR1 reads MNHEY; CDR2 reads SMNVEV (reference sequence). V was clipped by 6 bases and J by 3 bases; unmatched bases: 11. The CDR3 coding sequence is TGTGCCAGCAGATCACCCAGCGGGGCTAGCTACGAGCAGTACTTC. It yields the protein CASRSPSGASYEQYF.

The chain links TRBV7-9 to TRBJ2-7, with 8 bases identical to TRBD1. The CDR3 length is 13 residues. CDR1 and CDR2 from the germline V gene are SEHNR and FQNEAQ (reference sequence). V shed 4 bases and J 6 bases; nucleotides not matched to a gene: 5. CDR3 amino acids: CASSSTGAPEQYF. In DNA, the CDR3 is TGTGCCAGCAGCTCGACAGGGGCACCCGAGCAGTACTTC.

The V and J genes are TRBV15 and TRBJ2-2; 7 bases match TRBD2. CDR1 LNHNV and CDR2 YYDKDF come from the germline V gene (reference sequence). The V and J ends lost 7 bases and 1 base, in that order; junction bases with no gene match: 3. The length of the CDR3 is 14 residues. Written as DNA, the CDR3 is TGTGCCACCAAAGGGAGGGAGAACACCGGGGAGCTGTTTTTT. Its translation is CATKGRENTGELFF.

The chain has TRBV28 and TRBJ1-5, with a possible D match to TRBD1 (5 bases). V gave up 0 bases and J gave up 2 bases, with 11 bases separating them. Germline-derived CDR1 and CDR2 are MDHEN and SYDVKM. The CDR3 consists of 16 residues. In DNA form, the CDR3 reads TGTGCCAGCAGTTTATGGGGGCAGGGTGGCAATCAGCCCCAGCATTTT. Encoded protein: CASSLWGQGGNQPQHF. The full variable domain, completed using reference TRBV28 and TRBJ1-5, is DVKVTQSSRYLVKRTGEKVFLECVQDMDHENMFWYRQDPGLGLRLIYFSYDVKMKEKGDIPEGYSVSREKKERFSLILESASTNQTSMYLCASSLWGQGGNQPQHFGDGTRLSIL.

This rearrangement joins TRBV6-1 to TRBJ2-2; D possibly corresponds to TRBD1 (5 bases). Per the germline V gene, CDR1 is MNHNS and CDR2 is SASEGT. The V end lost 7 bases, the J end lost 0 bases, and 9 bases lay between the germline ends. The CDR3 is made up of 14 amino acids. CDR3 in DNA: TGTGCCAGCATCTACAGGTCGAACACCGGGGAGCTGTTTTTT. It encodes CASIYRSNTGELFF.

This sequence joins TRBV29-1 and TRBJ1-1; 8 bases line up with TRBD1. The CDR3 is made up of 14 amino acids. CDR1 SQVTM and CDR2 ANQGSEA come from the germline V gene. The ends lost 2 bases at V and 4 bases at J; junction bases unmatched: 6. The CDR3 reads CSVESGGASTEAFF. The CDR3 DNA reads TGCAGCGTTGAATCAGGGGGCGCGTCCACTGAAGCTTTCTTT.

Turning to this clone: At the DNA level, this CDR3 is encoded by other sequences in the same sample as well. The V call is TRBV5-1, the J call TRBJ2-7; TRBD1 matches at 8 bases. CDR1 and CDR2 (germline): SGHRS, YFSETQ. The CDR3 spans 14 residues. The V gene end was trimmed by 1 base and the J gene end by 3 bases; junction bases not matched to a gene: 3. The CDR3 region is CASSLQGASYEQYF. The CDR3 DNA sequence: TGCGCCAGCAGCTTGCAGGGGGCGAGCTACGAGCAGTACTTC. Filled out from reference TRBV5-1 and TRBJ2-7, the complete variable domain reads KAGVTQTPRYLIKTRGQQVTLSCSPISGHRSVSWYQQTPGQGLQFLFEYFSETQRNKGNFPGRFSGRQFSNSRSEMNVSTLELGDSALYLCASSLQGASYEQYFGPGTRLTVT.

The gene calls are TRBV7-9 and TRBJ1-1, with 7 bases aligning to TRBD1. The CDR3 length is 16 residues. V trimming: 0 bases; J trimming: 5 bases; junction bases outside the gene matches: 9. The germline CDR1 and CDR2 sequences are SEHNR and FQNEAQ (reference sequence). This CDR3 is CASSLAVGAGGTEAFF. CDR3 nucleotide sequence: TGTGCCAGCAGCTTAGCGGTTGGGGCAGGGGGGACTGAAGCTTTCTTT.

V usage is TRBV15 and J usage is TRBJ1-4, with 7 bases identical to TRBD1. Germline assignment: CDR1 LNHNV and CDR2 YYDKDF (reference sequence). The CDR3 extends over 16 amino acids. After removal of 0 bases from V and 3 bases from J, the junction contained 4 bases not matched to a gene. The CDR3 here is CATSRDPGTANEKLFF. CDR3 DNA: TGTGCCACCAGCAGAGATCCCGGGACAGCTAATGAAAAACTGTTTTTT. Based on the CDR3 plus reference TRBV15 and TRBJ1-4, the full variable domain is DAMVIQNPRYQVTQFGKPVTLSCSQTLNHNVMYWYQQKSSQAPKLLFHYYDKDFNNEADTPDNFQSRRPNTSFCFLDIRSPGLGDTAMYLCATSRDPGTANEKLFFGSGTQLSVL.

This chain joins TRBV14 and TRBJ2-7; TRBD2 might be the D (6 bases). This CDR3 has 17 amino acids. CDR1 SGHDN and CDR2 FVKESK come from the germline V gene. Between the trimmed V and J ends, which lost 2 bases and 4 bases, there was a span of 21 bases. The CDR3 spells CASSQLLSTREGYEQYF. In DNA form, the CDR3 reads TGTGCCAGCAGCCAACTCTTATCGACTAGGGAAGGATACGAGCAGTACTTC.

The chain combines TRBV15 with TRBJ2-3, with 11 bases matching TRBD2. V dropped 1 base and J dropped 4; count of bases not matched to a gene: 10. This CDR3 is built from 18 residues. Looked up from germline, CDR1 is LNHNV and CDR2 is YYDKDF (reference sequence). Here the CDR3 reads CATSRGDLAGGYSDTQYF. The CDR3 bases are TGTGCCACCAGCAGAGGAGATCTAGCGGGAGGATACTCAGATACGCAGTATTTT.